This TCR beta chain derives from a study of T cell repertoires in aging, cancer and after chemotherapy. Overall study context: Healthy donor repertoires were recorded over several months to years and showed clear clonal overlap. Notes on the study in general: In cancer patients, declining TCR diversity with age involved lost richness and lost evenness. Age-matched healthy donors had significantly more diverse, less clonal blood TCR repertoires than untreated cancer patients.

A mixed TRB-A/B primer pool amplified rearranged TRB by multiplex touch-down PCR. Via MiXCR, TCRdb re-called the multiplex PCR reads, giving one row per CDR3 protein. This sample carries roughly 3,000 distinct CDR3 sequences, 30% of them seen once, and the ten largest clones take over 13%. V lost 6 bases and J lost 8, with 8 bases in between. This CDR3 contains 11 residues. The germline V gene encodes CDR1 MRHNA and CDR2 SNTAGT. Peripheral blood genomic DNA, not sorted cells or RNA, was the template. Notes on this clonotype: Its antigen remains unknown.

This clonotype originated in a human donor in good health. The rearrangement joins TRBV6-4 to TRBJ2-1, with D uncertain. The sample was blood. DNA for the CDR3: TGTGCCAGCAGCTCTGGACATGAGCAGTTCTTC. Translation gives CASSSGHEQFF.